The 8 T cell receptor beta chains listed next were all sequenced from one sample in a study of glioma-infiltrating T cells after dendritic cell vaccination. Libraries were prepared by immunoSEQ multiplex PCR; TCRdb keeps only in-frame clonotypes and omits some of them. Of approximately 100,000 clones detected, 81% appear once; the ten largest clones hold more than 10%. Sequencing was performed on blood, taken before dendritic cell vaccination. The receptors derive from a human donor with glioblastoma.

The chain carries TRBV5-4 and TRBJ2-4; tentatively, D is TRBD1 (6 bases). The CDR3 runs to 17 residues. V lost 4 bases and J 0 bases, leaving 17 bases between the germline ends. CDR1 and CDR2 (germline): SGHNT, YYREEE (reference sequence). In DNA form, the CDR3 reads TGTGCCAGCAGCCGGGAAGGGTGGGGGCTAGCCAAAAACATTCAGTACTTC. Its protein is CASSREGWGLAKNIQYF.

CDR3 in amino acids: CACLDRVEQYF. DNA of the CDR3: TGTGCCTGCCTTGACAGGGTCGAGCAGTACTTC. The gene calls are TRBV30 and TRBJ2-7; 7 bases align to TRBD1. Germline CDR1 reads GTSNPN; CDR2 reads SVGIG (reference sequence). CDR3 length: 11 residues. V shed 6 bases and J 6 bases; nucleotides not matched to a gene: 5.

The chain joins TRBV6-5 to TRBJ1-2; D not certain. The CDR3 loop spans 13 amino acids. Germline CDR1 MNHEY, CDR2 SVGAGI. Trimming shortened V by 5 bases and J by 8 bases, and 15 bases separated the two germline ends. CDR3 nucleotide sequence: TGTGCCAGCAGTAGATCGACCCGGAGGGGCTACACCTTC. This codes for CASSRSTRRGYTF.

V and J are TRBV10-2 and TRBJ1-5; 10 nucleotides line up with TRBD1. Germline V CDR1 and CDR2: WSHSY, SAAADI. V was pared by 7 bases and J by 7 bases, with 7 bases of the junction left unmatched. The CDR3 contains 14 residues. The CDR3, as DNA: TGCGCCAGCACGACAGGGGGCGCGGGGCAGCCCCAGCATTTT. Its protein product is CASTTGGAGQPQHF.

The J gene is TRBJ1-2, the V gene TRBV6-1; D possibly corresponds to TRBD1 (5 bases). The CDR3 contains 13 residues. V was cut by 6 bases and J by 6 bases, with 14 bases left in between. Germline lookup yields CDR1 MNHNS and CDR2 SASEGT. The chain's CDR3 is CASSATAGDGYTF. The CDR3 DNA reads TGTGCCAGCAGCGCGACTGCGGGGGATGGCTACACCTTC.

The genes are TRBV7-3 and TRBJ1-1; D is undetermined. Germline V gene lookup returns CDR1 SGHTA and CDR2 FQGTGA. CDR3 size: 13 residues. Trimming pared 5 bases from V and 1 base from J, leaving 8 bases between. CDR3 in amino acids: CASSPEGNTEAFF. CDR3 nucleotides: TGTGCCAGCAGCCCGGAGGGGAACACTGAAGCTTTCTTT. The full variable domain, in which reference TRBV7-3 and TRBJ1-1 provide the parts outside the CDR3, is GAGVSQTPSNKVTEKGKYVELRCDPISGHTALYWYRQSLGQGPEFLIYFQGTGAADDSGLPNDRFFAVRPEGSVSTLKIQRTERGDSAVYLCASSPEGNTEAFFGQGTRLTVV.

The CDR3 spells CSVRSGAEGADTQYF. CDR3 nucleotides: TGCAGCGTCCGAAGCGGGGCCGAAGGTGCAGATACGCAGTATTTT. The chain is built from TRBV29-1 and TRBJ2-3, with TRBD2 identical over 7 bases. This CDR3 has 15 amino acids. V shed 6 bases, J shed 4 bases, and the junction held 13 bases outside the gene matches. Germline CDR1 SQVTM, CDR2 ANQGSEA.

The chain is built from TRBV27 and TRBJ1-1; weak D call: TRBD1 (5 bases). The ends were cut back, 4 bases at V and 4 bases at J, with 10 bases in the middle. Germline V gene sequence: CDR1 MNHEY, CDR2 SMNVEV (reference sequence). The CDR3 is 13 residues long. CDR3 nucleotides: TGTGCCAGCAGTTCAGGGTCGGGCACTGAAGCTTTCTTT. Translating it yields CASSSGSGTEAFF.